These T cell receptor beta chains were read from a single sample in a study of blood T cells in healthy people across ages. Each CDR3 protein is one row after TCRdb ran MiXCR on the 5' RACE reads. This sample has 700,000 or so distinct CDR3 sequences; roughly two fifths occur once, and the top ten carry about 32%. The sequenced material came from blood. The receptors stem from a man older than 75 in good health. CDR3s include the opening cysteine and the closing phenylalanine or tryptophan. A D gene is named only where the DNA matches it firmly. Size values are once, few and many counts, or a class for expanded clones, and some rows have none.

v_call,j_call,d_call,clone_size,cdr3_aa,cdr3_nt
TRBV5-1,TRBJ2-3,TRBD2,NA,CASIHSGGLTDTQYF,TGCGCCAGCATCCATAGCGGGGGGCTCACAGATACGCAGTATTTT
TRBV5-1,TRBJ2-1,NA,NA,CASRGGMPFTDEQFF,TGCGCCAGCAGAGGGGGGATGCCCTTCACGGATGAGCAGTTCTTC
TRBV20-1,TRBJ2-7,TRBD2,few,CSARGLAGVSYEQYF,TGCAGTGCTAGGGGGCTAGCGGGAGTCTCCTACGAGCAGTACTTC
TRBV6-2/TRBV6-3,TRBJ2-7,NA,NA,CASSLRASSYNEQYF,TGTGCCAGCAGTTTACGGGCGAGCTCCTACAATGAGCAGTACTTC
TRBV3-1,TRBJ1-2,NA,NA,CASSQRRAVNYGYTF,TGTGCCAGCAGCCAGCGAAGGGCGGTAAACTATGGCTACACCTTC
TRBV4-3,TRBJ2-5,NA,NA,CASSQDKGIGETQYF,TGCGCCAGCAGCCAAGATAAGGGGATCGGGGAGACCCAGTACTTC
TRBV11-2,TRBJ1-6,NA,few,CASSLELLQPLHF,TGTGCCAGCAGCTTAGAGCTCTTACAACCCCTCCACTTT
TRBV20-1,TRBJ2-2,NA,NA,CSARDQGAITGIYTGELFF,TGCAGTGCTAGAGATCAGGGAGCGATAACAGGGATTTACACCGGGGAGCTGTTTTTT
TRBV7-6,TRBJ2-3,TRBD2,NA,CAGSLGPAGPSTDTQYF,TGTGCCGGCAGCCTAGGCCCAGCGGGACCTAGCACAGATACGCAGTATTTT
TRBV20-1,TRBJ2-5,NA,few,CSARDRSRGSGQETQYF,TGCAGTGCTAGAGATCGCTCAAGGGGCTCGGGGCAAGAGACCCAGTACTTC
TRBV10-3,TRBJ2-3,TRBD1,NA,CAISELSGQGTDTQYF,TGTGCCATCAGTGAACTGTCGGGACAGGGCACAGATACGCAGTATTTT
TRBV5-1,TRBJ2-7,TRBD1,NA,CASSLGRRGQGNYEQYF,TGCGCCAGCAGCTTAGGCAGGAGGGGACAGGGCAACTACGAGCAGTACTTC
TRBV3-1,TRBJ1-2,NA,few,CASSHQTGNYGYTF,TGTGCCAGCAGCCATCAGACAGGAAACTATGGCTACACCTTC
TRBV20-1,TRBJ1-2,NA,few,CSAQSENYGYTF,TGCAGTGCTCAGTCGGAGAACTATGGCTACACCTTC
TRBV4-3,TRBJ1-4,NA,NA,CASSQQGFDEKLLF,TGCGCCAGCAGCCAACAGGGATTTGATGAAAAACTGTTGTTT
TRBV20-1,TRBJ1-5,NA,few,CSASRGGANQPQHF,TGCAGTGCCTCGAGGGGGGGTGCCAATCAGCCCCAGCATTTT
TRBV7-8,TRBJ1-1,NA,once,CASSAQGFNTEAFF,TGTGCCAGCAGCGCACAGGGTTTTAACACTGAAGCTTTCTTT
TRBV7-2,TRBJ2-7,NA,NA,CASSLVFSSDPSYEQYF,TGTGCCAGCAGCTTAGTATTTTCTAGCGATCCTTCCTACGAGCAGTACTTC
TRBV4-1,TRBJ2-5,TRBD2,NA,CASTLRGAGGETQYF,TGCGCCAGCACCCTTCGTGGGGCGGGGGGAGAGACCCAGTACTTC
TRBV7-2,TRBJ2-3,NA,few,CASTLTGTSTDTQYF,TGTGCCAGCACCCTAACAGGCACTAGCACAGATACGCAGTATTTT
TRBV6-2/TRBV6-3,TRBJ2-3,NA,NA,CASNSGTSTDTQYF,TGTGCCAGCAATTCCGGGACAAGCACAGATACGCAGTATTTT
TRBV7-9,TRBJ2-1,NA,NA,CASSLGTGVTYNEQFF,TGTGCCAGCAGCTTAGGTACCGGGGTCACCTACAATGAGCAGTTCTTC
TRBV20-1,TRBJ2-7,TRBD2,NA,CSASAGVSYEQYF,TGCAGTGCTAGTGCGGGAGTCTCCTACGAGCAGTACTTC
TRBV20-1,TRBJ2-1,TRBD2,NA,CSARPRGGGSYNEQFF,TGCAGTGCTAGACCTCGGGGGGGGGGCTCCTACAATGAGCAGTTCTTC
TRBV18,TRBJ1-5,TRBD1,NA,CASSPGTGLNQPQHF,TGTGCCAGCTCACCCGGGACAGGTCTTAATCAGCCCCAGCATTTT
TRBV20-1,TRBJ2-5,TRBD2,NA,CSAPGLAGGIKETQYF,TGCAGTGCTCCCGGACTAGCGGGGGGCATTAAAGAGACCCAGTACTTC
TRBV20-1,TRBJ2-3,NA,few,CSARDLRLGTADTQYF,TGCAGTGCTAGAGATCTTCGCCTCGGGACTGCAGATACGCAGTATTTT
TRBV20-1,TRBJ2-1,TRBD2,NA,CSARAVSGRDPYNEQFF,TGCAGTGCTAGAGCTGTAAGCGGGAGGGACCCTTACAATGAGCAGTTCTTC
TRBV7-2,TRBJ2-5,NA,NA,CASSLDQGAETQYF,TGTGCCAGCAGCTTAGACCAGGGTGCAGAGACCCAGTACTTC
TRBV12-3/TRBV12-4,TRBJ2-3,NA,NA,CASTFSARADTQYF,TGTGCCAGCACCTTTTCCGCCCGGGCAGATACGCAGTATTTT
TRBV5-6,TRBJ2-3,TRBD2,NA,CASSLRAPASGGTGTQYF,TGTGCCAGCAGCTTGCGGGCTCCTGCTAGCGGGGGCACAGGTACGCAGTATTTT
TRBV12-3/TRBV12-4,TRBJ2-1,NA,NA,CASRPFQGHNEQFF,TGTGCCAGCAGGCCATTCCAGGGCCACAATGAGCAGTTCTTC
TRBV5-1,TRBJ2-7,TRBD2,few,CASSPIAGGSSYEQYF,TGCGCCAGCAGTCCAATAGCGGGGGGATCCTCCTACGAGCAGTACTTC
TRBV4-2,TRBJ1-1,NA,NA,CASSQEFRETEAFF,TGTGCCAGCAGCCAAGAATTTCGGGAGACTGAAGCTTTCTTT
TRBV6-2/TRBV6-3,TRBJ2-3,TRBD2,few,CASSYWVAGTSTDTQYF,TGTGCCAGCAGTTACTGGGTAGCGGGGACTAGCACAGATACGCAGTATTTT
TRBV30,TRBJ2-2,TRBD2,NA,CAWSPISGIVAGELFF,TGTGCCTGGAGCCCAATTAGCGGGATAGTAGCCGGGGAGCTGTTTTTT
TRBV11-3,TRBJ2-4,NA,NA,CASSSGRGTNIQYF,TGTGCCAGCAGCTCTGGACGGGGGACGAACATTCAGTACTTC
TRBV4-3,TRBJ2-1,TRBD1,NA,CASSHGTASPEQFF,TGCGCCAGCAGCCACGGGACAGCCTCCCCTGAGCAGTTCTTC
TRBV11-1,TRBJ2-5,TRBD2,NA,CASSLFAGGPETQYF,TGTGCCAGCAGCTTATTCGCGGGGGGGCCAGAGACCCAGTACTTC
TRBV20-1,TRBJ2-1,NA,few,CSARAREGEFF,TGCAGTGCTAGGGCCCGGGAAGGGGAGTTCTTC
TRBV6-1,TRBJ1-2,TRBD1,few,CASSWTGPSYGYTF,TGTGCCAGCAGTTGGACAGGACCGTCATATGGCTACACCTTC
TRBV6-2/TRBV6-3,TRBJ2-7,NA,NA,CASSTTSSASSDEQYF,TGTGCCAGCAGTACCACTTCCAGCGCGAGCTCCGACGAGCAGTACTTC
TRBV5-4,TRBJ2-3,TRBD2,NA,CASSPRTSGRSDTQYF,TGCGCCAGCAGCCCCAGGACTAGCGGGAGATCAGATACGCAGTATTTT
TRBV11-2,TRBJ2-1,TRBD2,NA,CASSFSAGGWDEQFF,TGTGCCAGCAGCTTCTCAGCGGGAGGGTGGGATGAGCAGTTCTTC
TRBV7-9,TRBJ2-1,NA,NA,CASSSPGAPYNEQFF,TGTGCCAGCAGCTCCCCGGGGGCCCCCTACAATGAGCAGTTCTTC
TRBV7-2,TRBJ2-1,TRBD1,many,CASSVPGQSSYNEQFF,TGTGCCAGCAGCGTACCGGGACAGAGCTCCTACAATGAGCAGTTCTTC
TRBV7-9,TRBJ2-5,NA,few,CALETQETQYF,TGTGCCCTCGAAACACAAGAGACCCAGTACTTC
TRBV28,TRBJ2-1,TRBD2,many,CASGAAGAEQFF,TGTGCCAGCGGGGCGGCGGGAGCTGAGCAGTTCTTC
TRBV5-1,TRBJ2-5,NA,few,CASSLGRYQETQYF,TGCGCCAGCAGCTTGGGAAGGTACCAAGAGACCCAGTACTTC
TRBV4-2,TRBJ2-3,TRBD2,few,CASSLGLGGLAGGTDTQYF,TGTGCCAGCAGCCTCGGCCTAGGCGGACTAGCGGGGGGCACAGATACGCAGTATTTT
TRBV12-3/TRBV12-4,TRBJ2-7,NA,NA,CASRPSEAGTYEQYF,TGTGCCAGCAGGCCGTCCGAGGCAGGGACCTACGAGCAGTACTTC
TRBV5-1,TRBJ1-2,NA,NA,CASSPAWDYGYTF,TGTGCCAGCAGCCCGGCCTGGGACTATGGCTACACCTTC
TRBV20-1,TRBJ2-7,NA,NA,CSTTRLPYEQYF,TGCAGTACAACCAGGCTCCCGTACGAGCAGTACTTC
TRBV2,TRBJ2-6,NA,few,CASSPTGANVLTF,TGTGCCAGCAGTCCTACTGGGGCCAACGTCCTGACTTTC
TRBV9,TRBJ2-1,TRBD2,NA,CASSEGPRASGRYNEQFF,TGTGCCAGCAGCGAGGGCCCTCGTGCTAGCGGGAGATACAATGAGCAGTTCTTC